The next 30 T cell receptor beta chains were all read from a single sample in a study of blood T cells in healthy people across ages. Alongside a J-beta primer mix, a sample-barcoded 5' primer served in a second PCR lasting about 6 to 12 cycles. In TCRdb, the 5' RACE reads were re-called with MiXCR into one record per CDR3 protein. The sample shows over 600,000 distinct CDR3 sequences, 20% to 25% of them seen only once. The sample taken for sequencing was blood. These receptors came from a man aged 65-85 years in good health.

The genes are TRBV20-1 and TRBJ2-3; a weak D match, TRBD1 (6 bases). The CDR3 is 12 residues long. Trimming left V 3 bases short and J 7 bases short, with 11 bases between. The germline gives CDR1 DFQATT, CDR2 SNEGSKA (reference sequence). This chain's CDR3 is CSASKQGNTQYF. The CDR3 DNA is TGCAGTGCTAGCAAACAGGGAAATACGCAGTATTTT.

The V gene is TRBV2, the J gene TRBJ2-5; no definite D call. The DNA end is a closer match to TRBJ2-1, so the J assignment may be wrong. CDR1 SNHLY and CDR2 FYNNEI come from the germline V gene. The CDR3 runs to 12 residues. The CDR3 here is CASSEIKGEQFF. The CDR3 nucleotides read TGTGCCAGCAGTGAAATAAAGGGTGAGCAGTTCTTC.

V and J are TRBV24-1 and TRBJ1-2, with 9 bases identical to TRBD1. With 7 bases clipped from V and 8 bases from J, the junction kept 7 bases outside the gene matches. Germline V gene data show CDR1 as KGHDR and CDR2 as SFDVKD. The CDR3 is 13 amino acids. The DNA of the CDR3 is TGTGCCACCAGACCGGGACAGGGCGAAGGCTACACCTTC. Amino acid sequence: CATRPGQGEGYTF.

This clonotype was observed a few times. This chain links TRBV27 with TRBJ2-4, with a weak D call TRBD2 (5 bases). Germline V gene sequence: CDR1 MNHEY, CDR2 SMNVEV (reference sequence). The CDR3 runs to 13 residues. Trimming took off 6 bases at V and 1 base at J, with 7 bases between the two ends. CDR3 DNA: TGTGCCAGCAGCGGGAAGGCCAAAAACATTCAGTACTTC. Translating it yields CASSGKAKNIQYF.

Only a few counts were recorded for this clonotype. The CDR3 region is CASSYKTGSQETQYF. The CDR3 DNA sequence: TGTGCCAGCAGCTACAAAACCGGGAGTCAAGAGACCCAGTACTTC. The rearrangement joins TRBV13 to TRBJ2-5; perhaps TRBD2 as D (6 bases). V lost 4 bases, J lost 2 bases, and 14 bases lay in between. CDR3 length equals 15 residues. CDR1 is PRHDT, CDR2 FYEKMQ, per germline (reference sequence).

This clonotype was seen a handful of times. The rearrangement uses TRBV7-9 and TRBJ1-4; D gene ambiguous. V lost 0 bases and J 8 bases, leaving 10 bases between the germline ends. The CDR3 is 14 residues long. Germline CDR1 SEHNR, CDR2 FQNEAQ (reference sequence). CDR3 coding DNA: TGTGCCAGCAGCTTAGCAGGGATTGGGGAAAAACTGTTTTTT. It codes for CASSLAGIGEKLFF. The variable domain in full, completed from reference TRBV7-9 and TRBJ1-4, reads DTGVSQNPRHKITKRGQNVTFRCDPISEHNRLYWYRQTLGQGPEFLTYFQNEAQLEKSRLLSDRFSAERPKGSFSTLEIQRTEQGDSAMYLCASSLAGIGEKLFFGSGTQLSVL.

There are a few counts of this clonotype. The rearrangement uses TRBV12-3 or TRBV12-4 and TRBJ1-1; D is unclear. This CDR3 comprises 13 residues. Trimming stripped 4 bases from V and 8 bases from J, with 14 bases between. CDR3 in amino acids: CASSSRVLGEAFF. In DNA form, the CDR3 reads TGTGCCAGCAGTTCACGCGTTCTAGGGGAAGCTTTCTTT.

This chain links TRBV3-1 with TRBJ2-7; D not resolved. The CDR3 has 13 amino acids. CDR1 is LGHDT, CDR2 YNNKEL, per germline (reference sequence). Trimming pared 0 bases from V and 3 bases from J, leaving 6 bases between. The CDR3 region is CASSQDKLYEQYF. CDR3 in DNA: TGTGCCAGCAGCCAAGATAAACTCTACGAGCAGTACTTC.

This clonotype has only a few counts. The chain links TRBV11-2 to TRBJ2-3; 9 bases fit TRBD2. The germline V gene encodes CDR1 SGHAT and CDR2 FQNNGV. Trimming removed 5 bases from V and 2 bases from J; junction bases left unmatched: 8. The CDR3 is 16 amino acids. In DNA, the CDR3 is TGTGCCAGCAGCCGTCTCGGCGGGAGGGCCACAGATACGCAGTATTTT. Translation gives CASSRLGGRATDTQYF.

The rearrangement joins TRBV20-1 to TRBJ2-7; 9 bases fit TRBD2. The V segment lost 3 bases and the J segment 2 bases; nucleotides outside the gene matches: 11. Germline CDR1 reads DFQATT; CDR2 reads SNEGSKA (reference sequence). The CDR3 spans 16 residues. Here the CDR3 DNA reads TGCAGTGCTAGCGCGGGGGCTAGCGGGACTACCTACGAGCAGTACTTC. Encoded protein: CSASAGASGTTYEQYF.

This clonotype was observed a few times. The chain combines TRBV29-1 with TRBJ2-5, with 7 positions matching TRBD1. V was pared by 5 bases and J by 5 bases, with 5 bases of the junction left unmatched. CDR1 SQVTM and CDR2 ANQGSEA come from the germline V gene. CDR3 length equals 12 residues. The CDR3 DNA reads as TGCAGCGTTCAAGGACAGGCGGAGACCCAGTACTTC. It translates to CSVQGQAETQYF.

J is TRBJ2-4 and V is TRBV10-3; 9 bases align to TRBD2. The CDR3 has 16 residues. Germline CDR1 reads ENHRY; CDR2 reads SYGVKD. V lost 3 bases and J lost 2; bases outside the gene matches: 5. This CDR3 is CAISDPAGGSKNIQYF. The CDR3 coding sequence is TGTGCCATCAGTGACCCAGCGGGAGGTTCCAAAAACATTCAGTACTTC.

The chain links TRBV2 to TRBJ1-2; 7 positions match TRBD1. V lost 3 bases, J lost 2 bases, and 0 bases stayed unmatched. The CDR3 has 13 amino acids. CDR1 SNHLY and CDR2 FYNNEI come from the germline V gene. The CDR3 DNA reads TGTGCCAGCAGTGAGGACAGGAACTATGGCTACACCTTC. Its translation: CASSEDRNYGYTF.

The rearrangement uses TRBV10-3 and TRBJ1-6, with a weak D call TRBD1 (5 bases). Trimming removed 3 bases from V and 10 bases from J, with 13 bases in between. The germline CDR1 and CDR2 sequences are ENHRY and SYGVKD. This CDR3 has 14 amino acids. The CDR3 here is CAISEGEGGSPLHF. The CDR3 DNA sequence: TGTGCCATCAGTGAAGGGGAGGGCGGATCACCCCTCCACTTT.

This clonotype was picked up a small number of times. The rearrangement links TRBV12-3 or TRBV12-4 to TRBJ1-4; tentatively, D is TRBD1 (6 bases). The CDR3 loop spans 16 amino acids. Trimming took off 1 base at V and 5 bases at J, with 14 bases between the two ends. DNA for the CDR3: TGTGCCAGCAGTTTAGAGGGGGGAGGGAAGAATGAAAAACTGTTTTTT. This encodes CASSLEGGGKNEKLFF.

The sample holds a few counts of this clonotype. V and J are TRBV20-1 and TRBJ2-3; D may correspond to TRBD1 or TRBD2 (5 bases each). This CDR3 has 18 amino acids. V was pared by 0 bases and J by 2 bases, with 21 bases between. In germline, CDR1 is DFQATT, CDR2 SNEGSKA (reference sequence). The CDR3 nucleotides read TGCAGTGCTAGAGACCTCAGGATGGGGGAGCGGAACACAGATACGCAGTATTTT. Its protein product is CSARDLRMGERNTDTQYF.

The chain couples TRBV9 to TRBJ2-5, with 8 bases fitting TRBD2. Trimming cost V 2 bases and J 3 bases; bases outside gene matches: 9. Germline V gene sequence: CDR1 SGDLS, CDR2 YYNGEE. This CDR3 has 16 residues. CDR3 DNA: TGTGCCAGCAGCGTTGCCGGAGCGGGAGATGAAGAGACCCAGTACTTC. It translates to CASSVAGAGDEETQYF.

This chain links TRBV6-6 with TRBJ1-4; D is undetermined. The ends were cut back, 8 bases at V and 5 bases at J, with 6 bases in the middle. The length of the CDR3 is 11 residues. Germline V CDR1 and CDR2: MNHNY, SVGAGI (reference sequence). CDR3 sequence: CASVGNEKLFF. As DNA, the CDR3 is TGTGCCAGCGTGGGGAATGAAAAACTGTTTTTT.

The chain combines TRBV6-5 with TRBJ1-1, with D unresolved. Germline CDR1 MNHEY, CDR2 SVGAGI. Trimming removed 1 base from V and 6 bases from J, with 18 bases in between. The CDR3 is 16 amino acids. CDR3 sequence: CASSYFGFGETAEAFF. The CDR3 nucleotides are TGTGCCAGCAGTTACTTTGGTTTCGGGGAAACGGCTGAAGCTTTCTTT.

This chain links TRBV7-9 with TRBJ1-1; 10 nucleotides line up with TRBD1. Looked up from germline, CDR1 is SEHNR and CDR2 is FQNEAQ (reference sequence). There are 14 residues in the CDR3. V lost 1 base and J lost 7; bases outside the gene matches: 3. CDR3 coding DNA: TGTGCCAGCAGCTTAGTAGGGACAGGGGATGAAGCTTTCTTT. As protein: CASSLVGTGDEAFF.

This clonotype was detected ten times or more. The J gene is TRBJ2-5, the V gene TRBV9; no clear D gene. Trimming removed 4 bases at V and 2 bases at J, with 6 bases between. CDR1 SGDLS and CDR2 YYNGEE come from the germline V gene. The CDR3 extends over 12 amino acids. CDR3 coding DNA: TGTGCCAGCAGCAAAGGGCAAGAGACCCAGTACTTC. This encodes CASSKGQETQYF.

This chain links TRBV2 with TRBJ2-2; D is unresolved. This CDR3 region has 13 residues. Germline CDR1 and CDR2: SNHLY and FYNNEI. V was shortened by 7 bases and J by 4 bases, with 10 bases between the two germline ends. Written as DNA, the CDR3 is TGTGCCAGCAAGAGACACCTCACCGGGGAGCTGTTTTTT. Its translation is CASKRHLTGELFF. Drawing the rest from reference TRBV2 and TRBJ2-2, the complete variable domain is EPEVTQTPSHQVTQMGQEVILRCVPISNHLYFYWYRQILGQKVEFLVSFYNNEISEKSEIFDDQFSVERPDGSNFTLKIRSTKLEDSAMYFCASKRHLTGELFFGEGSRLTVL.

This chain connects TRBV20-1 to TRBJ2-3, with a weak D call TRBD2 (6 bases). Germline CDR1 is DFQATT and CDR2 is SNEGSKA (reference sequence). Trimming stripped 4 bases from V and 0 bases from J, with 11 bases between. The CDR3 totals 14 residues. The DNA for the CDR3 is TGCAGTGCTACTCCTAGCGATAGCACAGATACGCAGTATTTT. As protein: CSATPSDSTDTQYF.

The chain is built from TRBV3-1 and TRBJ1-1, with TRBD1 as a possible D gene (6 bases). Germline V CDR1 and CDR2: LGHDT, YNNKEL (reference sequence). Trimming stripped 1 base from V and 5 bases from J, with 11 bases between. The CDR3 covers 14 residues. The CDR3 DNA sequence: TGTGCCAGCAGCCAAGCGACAGGAGGAACTGAAGCTTTCTTT. Its protein is CASSQATGGTEAFF.

This clonotype occurred many times. The chain is built from TRBV20-1 and TRBJ2-1; 11 nucleotides match TRBD2. The V gene's germline CDR1 is DFQATT and CDR2 SNEGSKA (reference sequence). The CDR3 loop spans 15 amino acids. J gave up 7 bases and V 0 bases, and 5 bases lay outside the gene matches. The CDR3 DNA follows: TGCAGTGCTAGAGATAGCGGGAGGGCCGGAAATGAGCAGTTCTTC. Its translation is CSARDSGRAGNEQFF.

The chain is built from TRBV3-1 and TRBJ2-2, with D maybe TRBD2 (6 bases). The CDR3 is made up of 17 amino acids. CDR1 is LGHDT, CDR2 YNNKEL, per germline (reference sequence). Deletions cut 3 bases from V and 5 bases from J, with 19 bases between. This CDR3 is CASSHPSASRMTGELFF. CDR3 nucleotide sequence: TGTGCCAGCAGCCATCCTAGCGCGAGCAGGATGACCGGGGAGCTGTTTTTT.

The chain carries TRBV25-1 and TRBJ2-1, with TRBD2 identical over 12 bases. Per the germline V gene, CDR1 is MGHDK and CDR2 is SYGVNS. V was clipped by 3 bases and J by 6 bases; unmatched bases: 9. This CDR3 region has 17 residues. In DNA, the CDR3 is TGTGCCAGCAGTGAGGACAGACTAGCGGGAGCCTCCAATGAGCAGTTCTTC. Residues: CASSEDRLAGASNEQFF.

The sample holds many counts of this clonotype. The V call is TRBV29-1, the J call TRBJ2-5; D unresolved. The length of the CDR3 is 13 residues. Trimming cost V 6 bases and J 3 bases, with 14 bases left between them. CDR1 and CDR2 from the germline V gene are SQVTM and ANQGSEA. The CDR3 loop is CSVEKSMEETQYF. As DNA, the CDR3 is TGCAGCGTCGAGAAATCCATGGAAGAGACCCAGTACTTC.

The rearrangement uses TRBV30 and TRBJ2-5; TRBD1 aligns across 9 bases. This CDR3 has 15 residues. Germline assignment: CDR1 GTSNPN and CDR2 SVGIG (reference sequence). The trim removed 2 bases at V and 7 bases at J, leaving 11 bases unmatched. CDR3 in DNA: TGTGCCTGGAGTTTCCGGGACAGGGTAGCGGGGACCCAGTACTTC. This gives the protein CAWSFRDRVAGTQYF.

The chain has TRBV18 and TRBJ2-5, with D perhaps matching TRBD1 (6 bases). CDR3 length: 14 residues. Between the trimmed V and J ends, which lost 1 base and 4 bases, there was a span of 10 bases. The germline V gene has CDR1 KGHSH and CDR2 LQKENI. The CDR3 DNA is TGTGCCAGCTCACCACAACAGGGTCGAGAGACCCAGTACTTC. It yields the protein CASSPQQGRETQYF. Full variable domain (rest looked up from reference TRBV18 and TRBJ2-5): NAGVMQNPRHLVRRRGQEARLRCSPMKGHSHVYWYRQLPEEGLKFMVYLQKENIIDESGMPKERFSAEFPKEGPSILRIQQVVRGDSAAYFCASSPQQGRETQYFGPGTRLLVL.